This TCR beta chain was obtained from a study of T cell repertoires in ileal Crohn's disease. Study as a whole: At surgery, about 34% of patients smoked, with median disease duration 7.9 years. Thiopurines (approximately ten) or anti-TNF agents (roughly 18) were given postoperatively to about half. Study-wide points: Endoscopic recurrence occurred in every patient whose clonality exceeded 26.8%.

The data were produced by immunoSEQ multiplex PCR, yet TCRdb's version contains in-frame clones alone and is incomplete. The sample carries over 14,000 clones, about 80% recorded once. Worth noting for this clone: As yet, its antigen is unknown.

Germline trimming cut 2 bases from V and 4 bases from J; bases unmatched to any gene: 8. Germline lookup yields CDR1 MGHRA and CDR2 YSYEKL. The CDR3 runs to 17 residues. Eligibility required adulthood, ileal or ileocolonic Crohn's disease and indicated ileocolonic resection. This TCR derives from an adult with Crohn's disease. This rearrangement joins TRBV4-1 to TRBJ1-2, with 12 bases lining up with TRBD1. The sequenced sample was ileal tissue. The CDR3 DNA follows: TGCGCCAGCAGCCAACAGGGACAGGGGGCGCGAGGCTATGGCTACACCTTC. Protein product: CASSQQGQGARGYGYTF.